The 23 T cell receptor beta chains listed next were all sequenced from one sample in a study of cytomegalovirus exposure and HLA in healthy donors. The assay was immunoSEQ multiplex PCR, and TCRdb's table has in-frame clones only and misses some. Here the sample spans 130,000 to 150,000 clones, 84% being singletons. Sequences were obtained from PBMCs. The receptors were sampled from a woman under 40 in good health and CMV-seronegative.

This chain links TRBV19 with TRBJ1-1, with no clear D. Trimming removed 4 bases from V and 6 bases from J, with 21 bases in between. CDR3 length: 16 amino acids. Germline V gene sequence: CDR1 LNHDA, CDR2 SQIVND (reference sequence). Here the CDR3 reads CASSTRVFKRVPEAFF. CDR3 coding DNA: TGTGCCAGTAGTACTCGGGTGTTTAAGAGGGTGCCTGAAGCTTTCTTT.

Comments on this clone: This sample also contains other DNA sequences that code for the same CDR3. This chain connects TRBV5-1 to TRBJ1-1; TRBD1 might be the D (5 bases). CDR1 and CDR2 (germline): SGHRS, YFSETQ. The CDR3 covers 15 residues. V gave up 0 bases and J gave up 5 bases, with 14 bases separating them. The CDR3 region is CASSLAATGGTEAFF. The CDR3 DNA reads TGCGCCAGCAGCTTGGCAGCCACCGGGGGTACTGAAGCTTTCTTT.

The J gene is TRBJ2-3, the V gene TRBV7-9; 7 nucleotides line up with TRBD1. V lost 2 bases, J lost 8 bases, and 13 bases stayed unmatched. The V gene's germline CDR1 is SEHNR and CDR2 FQNEAQ (reference sequence). CDR3 length: 16 residues. The CDR3 region is CASSLSETGSRGTQYF. As DNA, the CDR3 is TGTGCCAGCAGCTTATCCGAGACAGGGTCAAGGGGTACGCAGTATTTT. Variable domain in full (rest from reference TRBV7-9 and TRBJ2-3): DTGVSQNPRHKITKRGQNVTFRCDPISEHNRLYWYRQTLGQGPEFLTYFQNEAQLEKSRLLSDRFSAERPKGSFSTLEIQRTEQGDSAMYLCASSLSETGSRGTQYFGPGTRLTVL.

CDR3 bases: TGTGCCAGCAGTTCAAGACAGGGGAATGAAAAACTGTTTTTT. Translated, it gives CASSSRQGNEKLFF. The chain couples TRBV27 to TRBJ1-4; 8 positions match TRBD1. Germline V gene data show CDR1 as MNHEY and CDR2 as SMNVEV (reference sequence). V trimming: 4 bases; J trimming: 5 bases; junction bases outside the gene matches: 3. The CDR3 spans 14 residues.

This clone was seen a few times. In DNA form, the CDR3 reads TGTGCCTGGGCAGGGCGCACTGAAGCTTTCTTT. As protein: CAWAGRTEAFF. The V call is TRBV30, the J call TRBJ1-1; a weak D match, TRBD1 (5 bases). CDR3 length equals 11 residues. With 5 bases removed from V and 4 bases from J, the gap between germline ends came to 8 bases. In germline, CDR1 is GTSNPN, CDR2 SVGIG (reference sequence). Together with reference TRBV30 and TRBJ1-1, the CDR3 gives the full variable domain: SQTIHQWPATLVQPVGSPLSLECTVEGTSNPNLYWYRQAAGRGLQLLFYSVGIGQISSEVPQNLSASRPQDRQFILSSKKLLLSDSGFYLCAWAGRTEAFFGQGTRLTVV.

A single count supports this clone. This chain links TRBV7-8 with TRBJ2-7, with a possible D match to TRBD1 (5 bases). The CDR3 extends over 16 amino acids. V lost 3 bases to trimming and J lost 1 base, with 16 bases between them. Germline CDR1 and CDR2: SGHVS and FQNEAQ. For the CDR3, the DNA is TGTGCCAGCAGCTTCTACTCTGGGGCGGTTTCCTACGAGCAGTACTTC. Its protein is CASSFYSGAVSYEQYF. The whole variable domain, filled in from reference TRBV7-8 and TRBJ2-7, reads GAGVSQSPRYKVAKRGQDVALRCDPISGHVSLFWYQQALGQGPEFLTYFQNEAQLDKSGLPSDRFFAERPEGSVSTLKIQRTQQEDSAVYLCASSFYSGAVSYEQYFGPGTRLTVT.

The chain employs TRBV4-1 and TRBJ1-2, with TRBD1 matching 8 bases. CDR1 and CDR2 from the germline V gene are MGHRA and YSYEKL. The CDR3 extends over 16 amino acids. V lost 0 bases and J lost 7; bases outside the gene matches: 10. The CDR3 loop is CASSQDAAGTGGGYTF. CDR3 coding DNA: TGCGCCAGCAGCCAAGATGCAGCCGGGACAGGAGGTGGCTACACCTTC.

For the CDR3, the DNA is TGTGCCAGCAGGGTCCCTAGCGGGGGGGCCTACAATGAGCAGTTCTTC. Protein sequence: CASRVPSGGAYNEQFF. The chain carries TRBV2 and TRBJ2-1; 12 bases align to TRBD2. The V gene's germline CDR1 is SNHLY and CDR2 FYNNEI. CDR3 length equals 16 residues. Unmatched junction bases numbered 5, after V lost 6 bases and J lost 2 bases. The full variable domain, rest sourced from reference TRBV2 and TRBJ2-1, is EPEVTQTPSHQVTQMGQEVILRCVPISNHLYFYWYRQILGQKVEFLVSFYNNEISEKSEIFDDQFSVERPDGSNFTLKIRSTKLEDSAMYFCASRVPSGGAYNEQFFGPGTRLTVL.

The chain is built from TRBV5-1 and TRBJ2-3; 7 nucleotides align to TRBD1. Germline values: CDR1 SGHRS, CDR2 YFSETQ. The CDR3 consists of 17 residues. J lost 4 bases, V lost 4 bases, and 15 bases had no gene match. This chain's CDR3 is CASSNSNRGLSSDTQYF. For the CDR3, the DNA is TGCGCCAGCAGCAACTCAAACAGGGGCCTTTCTTCAGATACGCAGTATTTT.

The chain links TRBV18 to TRBJ2-7; TRBD1 might be the D (6 bases). The germline gives CDR1 KGHSH, CDR2 LQKENI. The CDR3 is 15 residues long. Trimming removed 6 bases at V and 5 bases at J, with 20 bases between. The CDR3 region has the DNA TGTGCCAGCTCGAGGTGGGTAGGGGGAGAGGACGAGCAGTACTTC. It codes for CASSRWVGGEDEQYF.

This rearrangement joins TRBV28 to TRBJ2-6, with 7 nucleotides matching TRBD1. Germline V gene lookup returns CDR1 MDHEN and CDR2 SYDVKM. J was trimmed by 4 bases and V by 6 bases; bases with no gene match: 12. The CDR3 runs 17 residues. The CDR3 sequence: CASSGLGTGAGANVLTF. The CDR3 nucleotides read TGTGCCAGCAGCGGGCTTGGAACAGGGGCCGGGGCCAACGTCCTGACTTTC.

This clone was picked up a small number of times. The chain is built from TRBV4-1 and TRBJ2-7; 7 positions match TRBD1. The CDR3 has 14 amino acids. With 6 bases clipped from V and 4 bases from J, the junction kept 9 bases outside the gene matches. Per the germline V gene, CDR1 is MGHRA and CDR2 is YSYEKL. DNA for the CDR3: TGCGCCAGCAGTTTGCCGGGACAGAGTTACGAGCAGTACTTC. Translated, it gives CASSLPGQSYEQYF.

The chain is built from TRBV4-1 and TRBJ2-5, with TRBD1 matching over 7 bases. Trimming removed 8 bases from V and 4 bases from J; junction bases left unmatched: 4. This CDR3 has 12 amino acids. Germline values: CDR1 MGHRA, CDR2 YSYEKL. CDR3 coding DNA: TGCGCCAGCGGTACAGGGGTAGAGACCCAGTACTTC. This gives the protein CASGTGVETQYF.

V and J are TRBV10-2 and TRBJ2-3, with D perhaps TRBD1 (6 bases). V gave up 7 bases and J gave up 2 bases, with 13 bases separating them. The CDR3 has 14 amino acids. Germline CDR1 reads WSHSY; CDR2 reads SAAADI. CDR3 residues: CASKDRQLTDTQYF. CDR3 DNA: TGCGCCAGCAAGGACAGACAACTCACAGATACGCAGTATTTT.

This rearrangement joins TRBV10-3 to TRBJ1-2, with a weak D call TRBD1 (6 bases). Germline loops: CDR1 ENHRY, CDR2 SYGVKD. V shed 8 bases and J shed 4 bases, with 14 bases lying between them. The CDR3 runs to 13 residues. CDR3 coding DNA: TGTGCCATCCGTAGAGGACAGCTCTATGGCTACACCTTC. Translated, it gives CAIRRGQLYGYTF.

The chain combines TRBV7-6 with TRBJ1-2; 7 positions match TRBD1. The germline CDR1 and CDR2 sequences are SGHVS and FNYEAQ. V shed 3 bases and J 3 bases; nucleotides not matched to a gene: 10. CDR3 size: 16 residues. CDR3 coding DNA: TGTGCCAGCAGCTTGGGCCACAGGGGTGCGGACTATGGCTACACCTTC. As protein: CASSLGHRGADYGYTF.

This clone was found once. The chain links TRBV5-4 to TRBJ2-5; D unresolved. The CDR3 runs 14 residues. The V gene lost 2 bases and the J gene lost 2 bases, with 10 bases spanning the gap. Germline values: CDR1 SGHNT, CDR2 YYREEE (reference sequence). CDR3 sequence: CASSLMTSQETQYF. The CDR3 DNA is TGTGCCAGCAGCTTAATGACATCACAAGAGACCCAGTACTTC.

The chain carries TRBV2 and TRBJ1-1; 7 bases agree with TRBD1. Germline trimming cut 4 bases from V and 7 bases from J; bases unmatched to any gene: 3. This CDR3 spans 12 amino acids. Germline V CDR1 and CDR2: SNHLY, FYNNEI. CDR3 DNA: TGTGCCAGCAGTGTTGGGGACAGTGAAGCTTTCTTT. This encodes CASSVGDSEAFF.

This chain joins TRBV5-8 and TRBJ1-5, with D tentatively TRBD1 (5 bases). Germline CDR1 reads SGHTS; CDR2 reads YDEGEE. This CDR3 region has 13 residues. Trimming left V 1 base short and J 12 bases short, with 14 bases between. The CDR3 here is CASSLRQGLFQHF. The DNA of the CDR3 is TGTGCCAGCAGCTTGCGGCAGGGCCTATTCCAGCATTTT. The full variable domain, in which reference TRBV5-8 and TRBJ1-5 provide the parts outside the CDR3, is EAGVTQSPTHLIKTRGQQATLRCSPISGHTSVYWYQQALGLGLQFLLWYDEGEERNRGNFPPRFSGRQFPNYSSELNVNALELEDSALYLCASSLRQGLFQHFGDGTRLSIL.

The chain links TRBV5-1 to TRBJ1-2, with D possibly being TRBD1 (6 bases). Trimming took off 4 bases at V and 4 bases at J, with 17 bases between the two ends. Germline CDR1 is SGHRS and CDR2 is YFSETQ. The CDR3 consists of 15 residues. The CDR3 region has the DNA TGCGCCAGCAGCCATGACAGGCTTCAGGGCTATGGCTACACCTTC. This encodes CASSHDRLQGYGYTF.

This chain connects TRBV30 to TRBJ1-4; 10 bases match TRBD1. This CDR3 contains 14 residues. The germline V gene encodes CDR1 GTSNPN and CDR2 SVGIG (reference sequence). J gave up 0 bases and V 7 bases, and 2 bases lay outside the gene matches. The CDR3 loop is CALGQGATNEKLFF. The CDR3 DNA is TGTGCCTTAGGACAGGGGGCAACTAATGAAAAACTGTTTTTT.

This chain uses TRBV5-1 with TRBJ1-2; D is uncertain. The length of the CDR3 is 15 residues. CDR1 and CDR2 from the germline V gene are SGHRS and YFSETQ. V gave up 3 bases and J gave up 6 bases, with 18 bases separating them. The CDR3 reads CASSSADTSLDGYTF. DNA of the CDR3: TGCGCCAGCAGCTCTGCCGACACCTCGCTTGATGGCTACACCTTC.

This chain connects TRBV27 to TRBJ2-7; tentatively, D is TRBD2 (6 bases). Germline V gives CDR1 MNHEY, CDR2 SMNVEV (reference sequence). The length of the CDR3 is 11 residues. Trimming stripped 6 bases from V and 8 bases from J, with 11 bases between. In DNA form, the CDR3 reads TGTGCCAGCAGGCGGGGCAGGCAGCAGTACTTC. It codes for CASRRGRQQYF.